This is a list of T cell receptor beta chains from one sample in a study of T cell repertoires in cytomegalovirus infection. TCRdb itself ran the reads through MiXCR, one entry per CDR3 protein. The sample yields 150,000 to 200,000 distinct CDR3 sequences, about 30% seen once. The sample was PBMCs. The receptors come from a human donor in good health (CMV status not recorded). Some clones in this sample may be carry-over from other donors' samples. Both conserved end residues are part of each CDR3. A D gene is named only where the DNA matches it firmly. Part of the rows lack a size; the others show once, few, many or a class for expanded clones.

V	J	D	size	DNA	CDR3
TRBV12-3/TRBV12-4	TRBJ2-3	-	-	TGTGCCAGCGTCGGACCCCTGGACGATACGCAGTATTTT	CASVGPLDDTQYF
TRBV2	TRBJ2-7	-	many	TGTGCCAGCAGACCCAACTACGAGCAGTACTTC	CASRPNYEQYF
TRBV7-2	TRBJ2-5	TRBD1	-	TGTGCCAGCAGCTCCGACAGGGGTAGTTTGGAGACCCAGTACTTC	CASSSDRGSLETQYF
TRBV7-7	TRBJ2-5	TRBD2	few	TGTGCTAGCAGTCCCGGGACTAGCGGGGGTGAGACCCAGTACTTC	CASSPGTSGGETQYF
TRBV19	TRBJ2-7	TRBD1	-	TGTGCCAGTAGTGTCGACAGGGAACGACTCGACGAGCAGTACTTC	CASSVDRERLDEQYF
TRBV7-8	TRBJ2-4	-	few	TGTGCCAGCAGCCCAGCCACGACGAGGAGGGGTGACATTCAGTACTTC	CASSPATTRRGDIQYF
TRBV7-8	TRBJ2-5	TRBD1	few	TGTGCCAGCAGCGACCGACAGGGGACGACCCAGTACTTC	CASSDRQGTTQYF
TRBV29-1	TRBJ1-2	-	few	TGCAGCGTTGACGAGGGCACCAACCTCTATGGCTACACCTTC	CSVDEGTNLYGYTF
TRBV7-2	TRBJ2-7	-	-	TGTGCCAGCAGCTTAGAGGTCAACACCTACGAGCAGTACTTC	CASSLEVNTYEQYF
TRBV6-2/TRBV6-3	TRBJ2-2	-	few	TGTGCCAGCAGCTCTACAAACACCGGGGAGCTGTTTTTT	CASSSTNTGELFF
TRBV20-1	TRBJ1-2	-	-	TGCAGTGCTAGGCTCCGGGGTTATGGCTACACCTTC	CSARLRGYGYTF
TRBV12-3/TRBV12-4	TRBJ2-3	TRBD1	-	TGTGCCAGCAGCAGCTTGGACAGGTCCCCAGATACGCAGTATTTT	CASSSLDRSPDTQYF
TRBV5-1	TRBJ1-1	-	few	TGCGCCAGCAGCTTGGATGGGGGGCAAACGCACACTGAAGCTTTCTTT	CASSLDGGQTHTEAFF
TRBV4-1	TRBJ1-1	-	once	TGCGCCAGCAGCCAAGATCCTTGGAGGGCGCAAAAAACTGAAGCTTTCTTT	CASSQDPWRAQKTEAFF
TRBV6-4	TRBJ2-1	-	once	TGTGCCAGCAGTGACCGGCGAAGGGCGGCTTACAATGAGCAGTTCTTC	CASSDRRRAAYNEQFF
TRBV11-1	TRBJ2-6	TRBD1	few	TGTGCCAGCAGCCAGGGGGCGGTCAACGTCCTGACTTTC	CASSQGAVNVLTF
TRBV19	TRBJ1-2	-	many	TGTGCCAGTAGCATACGGAGCACTGATGGCTACACCTTC	CASSIRSTDGYTF
TRBV15	TRBJ2-3	-	-	TGTGCCATCAGCAGGGGATCGTACACAGATACGCAGTATTTT	CAISRGSYTDTQYF
TRBV2	TRBJ1-5	-	few	TGTGCCAGCAGCCTACTACAGGGTCTCCGGGAGCCCCAGCATTTT	CASSLLQGLREPQHF
TRBV6-4	TRBJ2-3	TRBD2	-	TGTGCCAGCAGTCTTAGTGGCGGGGGAGGAAATACGCAGTATTTT	CASSLSGGGGNTQYF
TRBV7-2	TRBJ2-7	-	few	TGTGCCAGCAGCGGGGGACGGATCTACGAGCAGTACTTC	CASSGGRIYEQYF
TRBV6-2/TRBV6-3	TRBJ1-5	TRBD1	-	TGTGCCAGCAGCCGTCCGACAGGGGGACTCAATCAGCCCCAGCATTTT	CASSRPTGGLNQPQHF
TRBV4-3	TRBJ2-1	TRBD2	few	TGCGCCAGCAGCCTTCAAGCAAGCGGGGGGAACGGTGAGCAGTTCTTC	CASSLQASGGNGEQFF
TRBV28	TRBJ1-1	-	-	TGTGCCAGCAGTTTTTCATGGACTGAAGCTTTCTTT	CASSFSWTEAFF
TRBV3-1	TRBJ1-1	-	-	TGTGCCAGCAGCCGGGGGACCCAGAAAGTGAACACTGAAGCTTTCTTT	CASSRGTQKVNTEAFF
TRBV7-3	TRBJ2-1	-	many	TGTGCCAGCAGTATAGGTCCTCAAGACAATGAGCAGTTCTTC	CASSIGPQDNEQFF
TRBV5-1	TRBJ1-2	-	-	TGCGCCAGCAGCTTCCCGGGCCCGGAGGACTATGGCTACACCTTC	CASSFPGPEDYGYTF
TRBV5-1	TRBJ2-2	-	-	TGCGCCAGCAGCCACCGATCAGAAACTAACACCGGGGAGCTGTTTTTT	CASSHRSETNTGELFF
TRBV7-6	TRBJ2-1	-	few	TGTGCCAGCAGCGTTAACCGGGGCAGGGCGGGGAATGAGCAGTTCTTC	CASSVNRGRAGNEQFF
TRBV5-1	TRBJ2-2	-	-	TGCGCCAGCAGCGCGGACTGGGTCGGGGAGCTGTTTTTT	CASSADWVGELFF
TRBV7-8	TRBJ2-3	TRBD1	-	TGTGCCAGCAGCTACCAGACCAGGGGGCGGCCAGATACGCAGTATTTT	CASSYQTRGRPDTQYF
TRBV20-1	TRBJ1-1	-	-	TGCAGTGCTAGAGTTGGAGATCCTGAAGCTTTCTTT	CSARVGDPEAFF
TRBV20-1	TRBJ2-3	TRBD2	-	TGCAGTGCTAGGGAGAGCGGGGAGACAGATACGCAGTATTTT	CSARESGETDTQYF
TRBV7-2	TRBJ1-2	-	many	TGTGCCAGCAGCTTGGGTTATGGGGCCGGAGGCTACACCTTC	CASSLGYGAGGYTF
TRBV7-9	TRBJ2-1	-	-	TGTGCCAGCAGCCTTCGAAACAATGAGCAGTTCTTC	CASSLRNNEQFF
TRBV12-3/TRBV12-4	TRBJ2-1	TRBD2	-	TGTGCCAGCAGCCCCACTAGCGGGGTTTACAATGAGCAGTTCTTC	CASSPTSGVYNEQFF
TRBV7-2	TRBJ1-5	TRBD1	-	TGTGCCAGCAGCTTAGGGACAGGGAGGTTGAGTCAGCCCCAGCATTTT	CASSLGTGRLSQPQHF
TRBV12-3/TRBV12-4	TRBJ1-6	-	-	TGTGCCAGCACTGTAGACAGTAAGGATTCACCCCTCCACTTT	CASTVDSKDSPLHF
TRBV19	TRBJ1-5	-	-	TGTGCCAGTAGTATGGGAAAGCAGAGCAATCAGCCCCAGCATTTT	CASSMGKQSNQPQHF